The 30 T cell receptor beta chains below all came from one sample that was sequenced in a study of shared clonotypes between healthy human individuals. Using immunoSEQ multiplex PCR, the repertoire was profiled, and TCRdb retains in-frame clones only, with some absent. The sample includes approximately 1.1 million clones, about four fifths of them seen just once. The sequenced sample consisted of memory CD4+ T cells from PBMCs. This sample's subset: CD45RA-negative fraction. These receptors were collected from a man aged 18 to 30 in good health. Some clones in this sample may be carry-over from other donors' samples.

There are many counts of this clone. The V and J genes are TRBV10-3 and TRBJ2-2; D remains unclear. V lost 8 bases, J lost 8 bases, and 9 bases lay in between. The CDR3 extends over 11 amino acids. CDR1 and CDR2 (germline): ENHRY, SYGVKD. The CDR3 protein is CAIQGRGELFF. The CDR3 bases are TGTGCCATCCAAGGAAGGGGGGAGCTGTTTTTT.

In this sample, this clone turned up once. J is TRBJ1-4 and V is TRBV28; D is possibly TRBD1 (5 bases). Trimming left V 8 bases short and J 8 bases short, with 12 bases between. This CDR3 comprises 12 residues. Germline V lookup: CDR1 MDHEN, CDR2 SYDVKM. The CDR3 is CASRDQREKLFF. The CDR3 region has the DNA TGTGCCAGCCGGGACCAGAGGGAAAAACTGTTTTTT.

The chain couples TRBV10-1 to TRBJ2-7, with 7 bases matching TRBD1. V trimming: 5 bases; J trimming: 0 bases; junction bases outside the gene matches: 4. Germline CDR1 is WNHNN and CDR2 is SYGVQD (reference sequence). The CDR3 has 14 residues. The CDR3 nucleotides read TGCGCCAGCAGTAGGACAGGATACTCCTACGAGCAGTACTTC. It is translated as CASSRTGYSYEQYF.

The chain recombines TRBV7-9 with TRBJ2-7; D is undetermined. The CDR3 extends over 13 amino acids. V was pared by 1 base and J by 5 bases, with 9 bases between. Germline V gene lookup returns CDR1 SEHNR and CDR2 FQNEAQ (reference sequence). The DNA of the CDR3 is TGTGCCAGCAGCTTAGTGGGCCCTGACGAGCAGTACTTC. This gives the protein CASSLVGPDEQYF.

J is TRBJ2-1 and V is TRBV6-6; TRBD1 matches 9 bases. Germline CDR1 MNHNY, CDR2 SVGAGI (reference sequence). Losses at the gene ends were 7 bases for V and 4 bases for J; bases not matched to a gene: 5. The CDR3 contains 14 residues. The DNA of the CDR3 is TGTGCCAGCACCGAGACAGGGGGATACAATGAGCAGTTCTTC. Protein: CASTETGGYNEQFF.

On this clone: A far larger clone lies a single base away; this is likely a read error. The chain recombines TRBV5-4 with TRBJ1-2, with 7 bases that match TRBD1. With V trimmed by 3 bases and J by 2 bases, 1 base remained unmatched. CDR3 length equals 13 residues. Germline V gene sequence: CDR1 SGHNT, CDR2 YYREEE (reference sequence). CDR3 bases: TGTGCCAGCAGCTCGACAGGGAACTATGGCTACACCTTC. This encodes CASSSTGNYGYTF.

This sequence joins TRBV11-2 and TRBJ2-1; 7 nucleotides align to TRBD2. CDR3 length: 15 residues. Germline V gene sequence: CDR1 SGHAT, CDR2 FQNNGV. V lost 4 bases and J lost 7; bases outside the gene matches: 10. For the CDR3, the DNA is TGTGCCAGCAGCTCGACTAGCCCAGGGAGGAATGAGCAGTTCTTC. It encodes CASSSTSPGRNEQFF.

The V call is TRBV5-6, the J call TRBJ1-4; D perhaps matches TRBD1 (5 bases). CDR1 and CDR2 from the germline V gene are SGHDT and YYEEEE. The CDR3 runs 14 residues. The V and J ends lost 4 bases and 4 bases respectively, with 11 bases between them. For the CDR3, the DNA is TGTGCCAGCAGCCTGGGACGGATTAATGAAAAACTGTTTTTT. Translation gives CASSLGRINEKLFF.

Note on this clone: Other DNA sequences in this specimen translate into the identical CDR3. The genes are TRBV18 and TRBJ2-7; no firm D call. V lost 2 bases to trimming and J lost 3 bases, with 2 bases between them. CDR1 KGHSH and CDR2 LQKENI come from the germline V gene. This CDR3 is 11 amino acids long. CDR3 DNA sequence: TGTGCCAGCTCACCAAACTACGAGCAGTACTTC. Protein: CASSPNYEQYF.

The rearrangement links TRBV7-9 to TRBJ1-1; D unresolved. CDR1 and CDR2 (germline): SEHNR, FQNEAQ (reference sequence). The CDR3 has 14 amino acids. The V end was cut by 5 bases, the J end by 3 bases, with 13 bases between. This CDR3 is CASSREAGDTEAFF. The CDR3 region has the DNA TGTGCCAGCAGCAGAGAGGCCGGGGACACTGAAGCTTTCTTT.

The rearrangement joins TRBV5-4 to TRBJ2-1; 11 bases align to TRBD2. CDR1 and CDR2 (germline): SGHNT, YYREEE (reference sequence). This CDR3 region has 16 residues. With V trimmed by 0 bases and J by 9 bases, 8 bases remained unmatched. The DNA of the CDR3 is TGTGCCAGCAGCTTGGCGGGGACTAGCGGAAGAACTGAGCAGTTCTTC. It encodes CASSLAGTSGRTEQFF.

The chain links TRBV7-9 to TRBJ1-2; unclear D gene. In germline, CDR1 is SEHNR, CDR2 FQNEAQ (reference sequence). Between the trimmed V and J ends, which lost 6 bases and 2 bases, there was a span of 22 bases. The CDR3 totals 17 residues. The CDR3 bases are TGTGCCAGCAGTTCAAGTACCTGGGCAGGATCCAACTATGGCTACACCTTC. Its protein is CASSSSTWAGSNYGYTF.

The genes are TRBV15 and TRBJ1-1, with D possibly matching TRBD1 (6 bases). Trimming removed 6 bases from V and 2 bases from J, with 10 bases in between. Germline V gives CDR1 LNHNV, CDR2 YYDKDF (reference sequence). The CDR3 covers 13 residues. CDR3 bases: TGTGCCACCAGTTCGGACAGAAACACTGAAGCTTTCTTT. Protein: CATSSDRNTEAFF.

This clone was observed a few times. The chain recombines TRBV6-5 with TRBJ1-1, with D hard to call. V was pared by 4 bases and J by 3 bases, with 9 bases between. Germline CDR1 is MNHEY and CDR2 is SVGAGI. CDR3 length equals 13 residues. The CDR3 loop is CASSFGRYTEAFF. CDR3 in DNA: TGTGCCAGCAGTTTTGGACGGTACACTGAAGCTTTCTTT.

CDR3 protein: CASSLFSPSEGASYNSPLHF. For the CDR3, the DNA is TGTGCCAGCAGTTTATTTTCACCCTCTGAAGGGGCCTCCTATAATTCACCCCTCCACTTT. This chain uses TRBV27 with TRBJ1-6, with D perhaps matching TRBD1 (5 bases). V lost 1 base, J lost 0 bases, and 19 bases lay in between. The length of the CDR3 is 20 residues. CDR1 and CDR2 (germline): MNHEY, SMNVEV (reference sequence).

Concerning this clone: The DNA is omitted, as the CDR3 cannot be located on it reliably, and the CDR3 follows TCRdb's listing. The gene calls are TRBV21-1 and TRBJ2-7; TRBD2, the D gene given by the table, was not confirmed from the DNA. TRBV21-1 is labeled a pseudogene. With termini counted, the CDR3 has 12 amino acids. CDR3 residues: CASTSGDREQYF.

The chain combines TRBV10-3 with TRBJ2-5; a possible D gene is TRBD2 (6 bases). Germline CDR1 ENHRY, CDR2 SYGVKD. CDR3 length: 16 residues. V was shortened by 10 bases and J by 2 bases, with 23 bases between the two germline ends. The DNA of the CDR3 is TGTGCCACCAGAAAAGGGACGGGAGAGGGACAAGAGACCCAGTACTTC. Translation gives CATRKGTGEGQETQYF.

This rearrangement joins TRBV6-1 to TRBJ2-2, with a weak D call TRBD1 (5 bases). The germline V gene has CDR1 MNHNS and CDR2 SASEGT. The CDR3 is made up of 17 amino acids. Trimming pared 1 base from V and 2 bases from J, leaving 14 bases between. For the CDR3, the DNA is TGTGCCAGCAGTGAAGGGACAAGTGGGTTCAACACCGGGGAGCTGTTTTTT. As protein: CASSEGTSGFNTGELFF.

In this sample, this clone turned up a few times. The rearrangement links TRBV28 to TRBJ1-4, with TRBD1 matching over 10 bases. The trim removed 0 bases at V and 4 bases at J, leaving 2 bases unmatched. CDR3 size: 16 residues. Germline CDR1 reads MDHEN; CDR2 reads SYDVKM. CDR3 residues: CASSLWGTGVNEKLFF. CDR3 in DNA: TGTGCCAGCAGTTTATGGGGGACAGGGGTTAATGAAAAACTGTTTTTT.

This clone turned up a few times. The chain employs TRBV28 and TRBJ1-1, with TRBD1 matching over 9 bases. V lost 5 bases and J lost 1; bases outside the gene matches: 11. Germline V lookup: CDR1 MDHEN, CDR2 SYDVKM. The CDR3 length is 17 residues. The CDR3 DNA is TGTGCCAGCAGTCCAGGGACAGGGAAAGGGGGGAACACTGAAGCTTTCTTT. Encoded protein: CASSPGTGKGGNTEAFF.

This clone was counted between two and nine times. This chain links TRBV5-1 with TRBJ2-3; possibly TRBD1 for D (6 bases). With 1 base removed from V and 5 bases from J, the gap between germline ends came to 14 bases. Germline CDR1 SGHRS, CDR2 YFSETQ. The length of the CDR3 is 15 residues. CDR3 region: CASSLWGRGEDTQYF. CDR3 DNA sequence: TGCGCCAGCAGCTTGTGGGGCAGGGGTGAAGATACGCAGTATTTT.

The V call is TRBV28, the J call TRBJ2-3; D is possibly TRBD1 (5 bases). Trimming cost V 5 bases and J 2 bases, with 20 bases left between them. CDR3 size: 17 residues. Germline V gene data show CDR1 as MDHEN and CDR2 as SYDVKM. CDR3 residues: CASSTRQRFTLTDTQYF. The CDR3 region has the DNA TGTGCCAGCAGTACACGACAGAGATTTACCCTCACAGATACGCAGTATTTT.

To note about this clone: Within the sample, other DNA sequences also encode this same CDR3. This chain uses TRBV19 with TRBJ2-6, with D possibly being TRBD1 or TRBD2 (5 bases each). With 3 bases removed from V and 0 bases from J, the gap between germline ends came to 6 bases. From germline, CDR1 is LNHDA and CDR2 SQIVND (reference sequence). The CDR3 covers 15 residues. CDR3 coding DNA: TGTGCCAGTAGTATTGGGGGCTCTGGGGCCAACGTCCTGACTTTC. Translation gives CASSIGGSGANVLTF.

The chain combines TRBV2 with TRBJ1-5; D call uncertain. V was clipped by 9 bases and J by 0 bases, with 12 bases between them. Looked up from germline, CDR1 is SNHLY and CDR2 is FYNNEI. The CDR3 loop spans 14 amino acids. CDR3 nucleotides: TGTGCCAGTTTACCTTTCGATAGCAATCAGCCCCAGCATTTT. It encodes CASLPFDSNQPQHF.

This clone was seen a single time. This chain uses TRBV18 with TRBJ2-7; TRBD1 matches 9 bases. CDR1 is KGHSH, CDR2 LQKENI, per germline. This CDR3 is built from 15 residues. The V and J ends lost 5 bases and 2 bases, in that order; junction bases with no gene match: 7. The CDR3 spells CASSTGTGLTYEQYF. The CDR3 coding sequence is TGTGCCAGCTCAACCGGGACAGGGTTAACCTACGAGCAGTACTTC.

This clone turned up a few times. The chain employs TRBV6-5 and TRBJ2-7; the D gene is possibly TRBD1 (6 bases). V lost 6 bases to trimming and J lost 4 bases, with 13 bases between them. Germline CDR1 is MNHEY and CDR2 is SVGAGI. The CDR3 has 13 amino acids. The DNA for the CDR3 is TGTGCCAGCAGCCCCCCCGGACAGTACGAGCAGTACTTC. Protein product: CASSPPGQYEQYF.

This sequence joins TRBV5-1 and TRBJ2-1; D uncertain. The V gene lost 0 bases and the J gene lost 3 bases, with 10 bases spanning the gap. The CDR3 is made up of 15 amino acids. Germline CDR1 SGHRS, CDR2 YFSETQ. The CDR3 loop reads CASSLGVQSYNEQFF. Here the CDR3 DNA reads TGCGCCAGCAGCTTGGGTGTGCAGAGCTACAATGAGCAGTTCTTC.

This clone was observed a few times. This chain uses TRBV28 with TRBJ2-1; 10 positions match TRBD1. The ends lost 5 bases at V and 10 bases at J; junction bases unmatched: 8. The CDR3 is 14 amino acids. The germline V gene has CDR1 MDHEN and CDR2 SYDVKM. The CDR3 region is CASSLGTGDPEQFF. CDR3 DNA: TGTGCCAGCAGTCTAGGGACAGGGGATCCCGAGCAGTTCTTC.

The chain has TRBV9 and TRBJ1-3; D gene unclear. The V gene's germline CDR1 is SGDLS and CDR2 YYNGEE. This CDR3 region has 19 residues. V lost 0 bases to trimming and J lost 2 bases, with 21 bases between them. CDR3 sequence (DNA): TGTGCCAGCAGCGTAGGAGGGCCCCATGATCGTAAAGCTGGAAACACCATATATTTT. This translates into CASSVGGPHDRKAGNTIYF.

This clone was seen more than once but under ten times. V and J are TRBV20-1 and TRBJ2-7; TRBD2 is a possible D gene (5 bases). Germline values: CDR1 DFQATT, CDR2 SNEGSKA (reference sequence). The V end was cut by 5 bases, the J end by 3 bases, with 5 bases between. The CDR3 spans 10 residues. The CDR3 here is CSADYYEQYF. The DNA for the CDR3 is TGCAGTGCTGACTACTACGAGCAGTACTTC.